The present TCR beta chain was sequenced within a study of response to subunit inactivated influenza vaccine. Points from the study as a whole: The study's authors posited that every seasonal influenza vaccination enlists few new T cells.

This clonotype was seen only a few times. The antigen is unknown. TCRdb redid the calling of the RT-PCR reads with MiXCR, one entry per CDR3 protein. The table records about 480,000 distinct CDR3 sequences, approximately 12% of them present only once. Germline V gene data show CDR1 as SGHAT and CDR2 as FQDESV (reference sequence). V lost 4 bases and J 3 bases, leaving 21 bases between the germline ends. CDR3 length: 18 amino acids. This clonotype was sampled from a man aged 45-65 years who received an inactivated influenza vaccine. This rearrangement joins TRBV11-1 to TRBJ2-2, with D possibly being TRBD2 (5 bases). The material sequenced was PBMCs from blood, taken 40 to 50 days after vaccination. The CDR3 protein is CASSSTPGREWDTGELFF. The CDR3 DNA follows: TGTGCCAGCAGCTCGACCCCCGGACGGGAATGGGACACCGGGGAGCTGTTTTTT.